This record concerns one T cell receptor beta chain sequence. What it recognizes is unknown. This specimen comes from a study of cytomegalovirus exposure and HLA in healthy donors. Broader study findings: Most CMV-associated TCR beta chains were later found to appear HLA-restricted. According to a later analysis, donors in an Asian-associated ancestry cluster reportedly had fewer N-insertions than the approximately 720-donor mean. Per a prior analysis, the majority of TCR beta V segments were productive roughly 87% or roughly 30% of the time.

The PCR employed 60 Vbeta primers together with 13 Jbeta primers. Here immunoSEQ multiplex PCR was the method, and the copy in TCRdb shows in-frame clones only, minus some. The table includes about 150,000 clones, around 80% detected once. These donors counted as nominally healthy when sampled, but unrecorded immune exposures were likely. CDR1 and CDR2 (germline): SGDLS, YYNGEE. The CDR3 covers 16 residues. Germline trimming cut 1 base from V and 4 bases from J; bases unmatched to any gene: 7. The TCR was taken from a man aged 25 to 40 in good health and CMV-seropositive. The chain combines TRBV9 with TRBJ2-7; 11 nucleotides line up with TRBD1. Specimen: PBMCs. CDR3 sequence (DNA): TGTGCCAGCAGCGTAAGCGCAGGACAGGGGGCTTACGAGCAGTACTTC. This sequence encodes CASSVSAGQGAYEQYF.